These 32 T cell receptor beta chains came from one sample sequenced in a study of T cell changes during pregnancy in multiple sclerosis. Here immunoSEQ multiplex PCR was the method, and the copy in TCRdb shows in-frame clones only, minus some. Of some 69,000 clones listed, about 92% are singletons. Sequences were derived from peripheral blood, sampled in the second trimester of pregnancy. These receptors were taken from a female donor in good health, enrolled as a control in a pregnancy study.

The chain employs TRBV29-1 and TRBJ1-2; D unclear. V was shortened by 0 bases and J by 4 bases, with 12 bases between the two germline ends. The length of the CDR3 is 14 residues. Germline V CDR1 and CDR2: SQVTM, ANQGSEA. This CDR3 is CSVEERVVRYGYTF. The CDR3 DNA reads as TGCAGCGTTGAAGAGAGGGTGGTCCGCTATGGCTACACCTTC.

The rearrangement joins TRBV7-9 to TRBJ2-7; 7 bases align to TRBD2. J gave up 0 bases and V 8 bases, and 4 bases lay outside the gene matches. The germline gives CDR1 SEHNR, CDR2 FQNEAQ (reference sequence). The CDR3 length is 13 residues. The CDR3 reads CASGPSGSYEQYF. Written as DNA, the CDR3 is TGTGCCAGCGGGCCTAGCGGCTCCTACGAGCAGTACTTC.

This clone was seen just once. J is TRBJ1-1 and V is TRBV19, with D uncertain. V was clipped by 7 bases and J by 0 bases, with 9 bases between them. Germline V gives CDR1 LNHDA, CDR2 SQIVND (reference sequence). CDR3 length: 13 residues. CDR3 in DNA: TGTGCCAGTATCCTGAGCGTGAACACTGAAGCTTTCTTT. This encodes CASILSVNTEAFF.

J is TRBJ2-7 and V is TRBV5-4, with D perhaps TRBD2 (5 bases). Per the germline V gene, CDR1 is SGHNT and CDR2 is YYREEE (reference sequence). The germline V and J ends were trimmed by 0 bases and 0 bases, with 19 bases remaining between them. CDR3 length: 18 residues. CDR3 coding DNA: TGTGCCAGCAGCTTGGTCCCTTTTGGAGGAAGCAGCTCCTACGAGCAGTACTTC. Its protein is CASSLVPFGGSSSYEQYF.

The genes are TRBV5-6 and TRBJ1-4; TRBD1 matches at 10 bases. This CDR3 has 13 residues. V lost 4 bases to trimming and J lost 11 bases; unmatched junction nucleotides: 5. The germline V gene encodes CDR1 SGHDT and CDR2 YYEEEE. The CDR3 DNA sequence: TGTGCCAGCAGCCGGGACAGGGGACCTAAACTGTTTTTT. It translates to CASSRDRGPKLFF.

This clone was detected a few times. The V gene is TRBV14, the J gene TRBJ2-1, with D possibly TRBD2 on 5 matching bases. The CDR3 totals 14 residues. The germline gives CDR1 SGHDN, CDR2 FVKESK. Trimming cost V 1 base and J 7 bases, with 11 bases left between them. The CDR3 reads CASSQGRRTNEQFF. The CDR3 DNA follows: TGTGCCAGCAGCCAAGGGAGGCGGACTAATGAGCAGTTCTTC. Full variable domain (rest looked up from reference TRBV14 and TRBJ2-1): EAGVTQFPSHSVIEKGQTVTLRCDPISGHDNLYWYRRVMGKEIKFLLHFVKESKQDESGMPNNRFLAERTGGTYSTLKVQPAELEDSGVYFCASSQGRRTNEQFFGPGTRLTVL.

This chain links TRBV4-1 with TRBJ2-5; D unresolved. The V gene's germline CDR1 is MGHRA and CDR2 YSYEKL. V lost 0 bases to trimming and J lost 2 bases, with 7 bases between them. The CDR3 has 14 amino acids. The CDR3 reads CASSQEKRQETQYF. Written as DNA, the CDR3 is TGCGCCAGCAGCCAAGAGAAACGGCAAGAGACCCAGTACTTC.

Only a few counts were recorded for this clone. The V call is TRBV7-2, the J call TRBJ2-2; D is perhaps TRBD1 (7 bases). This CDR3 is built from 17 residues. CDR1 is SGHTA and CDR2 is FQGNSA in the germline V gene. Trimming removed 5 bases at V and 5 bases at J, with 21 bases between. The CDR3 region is CASSQKGGDSTTGELFF. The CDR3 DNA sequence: TGTGCCAGCAGCCAAAAAGGCGGGGACAGTACTACCGGGGAGCTGTTTTTT.

The CDR3 loop reads CASSWDRRNTEAFF. The CDR3 DNA sequence: TGTGCCAGCAGCTGGGACAGGAGGAACACTGAAGCTTTCTTT. V gene TRBV5-6 combines with J gene TRBJ1-1; TRBD1 matches 8 bases. Germline loops: CDR1 SGHDT, CDR2 YYEEEE. Unmatched junction bases numbered 2, after V lost 3 bases and J lost 1 base. This CDR3 region has 14 residues.

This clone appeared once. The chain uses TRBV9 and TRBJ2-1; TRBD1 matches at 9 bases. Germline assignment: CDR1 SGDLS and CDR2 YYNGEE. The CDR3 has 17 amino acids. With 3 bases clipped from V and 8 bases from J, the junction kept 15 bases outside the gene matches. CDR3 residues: CASSGDPGTGNIDEQFF. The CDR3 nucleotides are TGTGCCAGCAGCGGGGATCCCGGGACAGGGAATATCGATGAGCAGTTCTTC.

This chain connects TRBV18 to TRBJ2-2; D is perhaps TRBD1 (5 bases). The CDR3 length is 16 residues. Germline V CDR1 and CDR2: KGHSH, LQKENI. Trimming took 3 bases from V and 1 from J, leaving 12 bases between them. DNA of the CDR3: TGTGCCAGCTCACCCCAGACAGTTCAGAACACCGGGGAGCTGTTTTTT. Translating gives CASSPQTVQNTGELFF.

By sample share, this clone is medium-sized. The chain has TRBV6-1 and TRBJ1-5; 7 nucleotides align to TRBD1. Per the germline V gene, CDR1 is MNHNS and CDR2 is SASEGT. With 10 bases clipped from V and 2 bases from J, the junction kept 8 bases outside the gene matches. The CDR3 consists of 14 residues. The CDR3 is CATETGEGNQPQHF. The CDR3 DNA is TGTGCCACCGAAACAGGGGAGGGCAATCAGCCCCAGCATTTT.

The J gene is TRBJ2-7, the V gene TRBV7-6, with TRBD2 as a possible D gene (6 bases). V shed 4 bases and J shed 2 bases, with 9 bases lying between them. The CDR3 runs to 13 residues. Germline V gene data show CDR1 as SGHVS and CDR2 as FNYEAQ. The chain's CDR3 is CASSSGGPYEQYF. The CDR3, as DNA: TGTGCCAGCAGCTCCGGAGGGCCCTACGAGCAGTACTTC.

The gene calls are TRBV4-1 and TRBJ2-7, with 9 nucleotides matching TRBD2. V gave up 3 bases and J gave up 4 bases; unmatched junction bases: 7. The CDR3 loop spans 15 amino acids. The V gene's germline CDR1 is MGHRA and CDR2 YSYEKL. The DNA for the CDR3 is TGCGCCAGCAGCCAGCTTATAGCGGGAGATTACGAGCAGTACTTC. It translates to CASSQLIAGDYEQYF.

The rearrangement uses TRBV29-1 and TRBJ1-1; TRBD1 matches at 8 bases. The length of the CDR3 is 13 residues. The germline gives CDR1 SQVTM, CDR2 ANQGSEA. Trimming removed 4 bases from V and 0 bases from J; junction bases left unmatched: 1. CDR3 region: CSVGRGLNTEAFF. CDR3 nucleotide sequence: TGCAGCGTTGGCAGGGGGCTGAACACTGAAGCTTTCTTT.

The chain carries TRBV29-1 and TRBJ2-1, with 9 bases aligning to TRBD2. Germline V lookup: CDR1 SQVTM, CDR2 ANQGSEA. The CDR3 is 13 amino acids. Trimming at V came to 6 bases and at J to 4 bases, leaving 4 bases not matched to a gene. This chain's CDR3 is CSVEREAYNEQFF. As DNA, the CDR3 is TGCAGCGTGGAGCGGGAGGCATACAATGAGCAGTTCTTC.

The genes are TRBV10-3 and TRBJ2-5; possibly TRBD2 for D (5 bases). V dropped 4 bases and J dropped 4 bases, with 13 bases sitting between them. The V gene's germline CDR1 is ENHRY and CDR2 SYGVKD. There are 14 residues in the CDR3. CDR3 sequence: CAISGLGGGETQYF. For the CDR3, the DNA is TGTGCCATCAGTGGATTAGGAGGAGGAGAGACCCAGTACTTC.

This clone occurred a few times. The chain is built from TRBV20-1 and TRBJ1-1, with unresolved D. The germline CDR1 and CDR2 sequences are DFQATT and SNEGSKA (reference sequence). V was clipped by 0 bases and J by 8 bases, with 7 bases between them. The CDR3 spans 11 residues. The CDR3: CSARDPVEAFF. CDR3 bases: TGCAGTGCTAGAGATCCAGTAGAAGCTTTCTTT.

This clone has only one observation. This chain's CDR3 is CASSRGGNGYTF. The CDR3 DNA sequence: TGTGCCAGCAGCCGAGGGGGCAATGGCTACACCTTC. The rearrangement links TRBV7-3 to TRBJ1-2; 7 bases agree with TRBD1. After removal of 5 bases from V and 6 bases from J, the junction contained 3 bases not matched to a gene. This CDR3 comprises 12 residues. Germline V CDR1 and CDR2: SGHTA, FQGTGA.

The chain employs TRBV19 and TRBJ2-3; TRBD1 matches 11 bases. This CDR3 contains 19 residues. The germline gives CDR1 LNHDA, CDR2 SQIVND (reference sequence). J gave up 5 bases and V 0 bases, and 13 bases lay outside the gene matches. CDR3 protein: CASSIDPTKDRGQGDTQYF. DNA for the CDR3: TGTGCCAGTAGTATAGACCCAACTAAGGACAGGGGGCAAGGAGATACGCAGTATTTT.

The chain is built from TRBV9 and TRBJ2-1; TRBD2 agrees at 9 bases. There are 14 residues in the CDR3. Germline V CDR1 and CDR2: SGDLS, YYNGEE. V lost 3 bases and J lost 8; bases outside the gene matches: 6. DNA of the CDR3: TGTGCCAGCAGCGCTAGCGGGGATTGGGATGAGCAGTTCTTC. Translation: CASSASGDWDEQFF.

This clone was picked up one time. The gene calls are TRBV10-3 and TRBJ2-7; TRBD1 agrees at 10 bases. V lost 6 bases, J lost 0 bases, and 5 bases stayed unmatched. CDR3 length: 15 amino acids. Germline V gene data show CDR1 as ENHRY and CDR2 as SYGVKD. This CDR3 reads CAIRTDRGTSYEQYF. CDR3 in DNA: TGTGCCATCAGGACGGACAGGGGGACCTCCTACGAGCAGTACTTC.

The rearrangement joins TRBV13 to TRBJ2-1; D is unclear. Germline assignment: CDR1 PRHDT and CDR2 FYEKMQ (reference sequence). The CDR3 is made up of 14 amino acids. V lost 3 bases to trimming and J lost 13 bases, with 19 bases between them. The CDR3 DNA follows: TGTGCCAGCAGCTTTTGGCAGGCCAAGTTAGAACAGTTCTTC. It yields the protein CASSFWQAKLEQFF.

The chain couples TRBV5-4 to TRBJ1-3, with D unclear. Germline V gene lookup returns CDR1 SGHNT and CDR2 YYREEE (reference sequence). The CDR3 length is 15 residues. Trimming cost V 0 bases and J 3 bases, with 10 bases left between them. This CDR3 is CASSLGGLSGNTIYF. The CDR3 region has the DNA TGTGCCAGCAGCTTGGGCGGGTTAAGTGGAAACACCATATATTTT.

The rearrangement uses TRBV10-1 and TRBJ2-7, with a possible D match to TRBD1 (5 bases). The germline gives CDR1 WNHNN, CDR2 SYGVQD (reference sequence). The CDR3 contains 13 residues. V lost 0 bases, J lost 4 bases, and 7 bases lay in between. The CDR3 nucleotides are TGCGCCAGCAGTGAGTCGACAGAGTACGAGCAGTACTTC. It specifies CASSESTEYEQYF.

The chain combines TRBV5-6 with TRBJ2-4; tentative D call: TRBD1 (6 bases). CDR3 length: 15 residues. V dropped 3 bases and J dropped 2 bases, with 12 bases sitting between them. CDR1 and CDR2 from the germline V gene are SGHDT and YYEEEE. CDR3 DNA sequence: TGTGCCAGCAGCTCGCCCGACAGGTCCAAAAACATTCAGTACTTC. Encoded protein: CASSSPDRSKNIQYF.

The CDR3 DNA reads TGTGCCAGCAGCGAAACGACTAGCGGGGGTGCGGGGTTCTTC. Its translation: CASSETTSGGAGFF. This sequence joins TRBV2 and TRBJ2-1, with TRBD2 identical over 12 bases. Unmatched junction bases numbered 12, after V lost 6 bases and J lost 15 bases. Per germline, CDR1 SNHLY and CDR2 FYNNEI. The CDR3 contains 14 residues.

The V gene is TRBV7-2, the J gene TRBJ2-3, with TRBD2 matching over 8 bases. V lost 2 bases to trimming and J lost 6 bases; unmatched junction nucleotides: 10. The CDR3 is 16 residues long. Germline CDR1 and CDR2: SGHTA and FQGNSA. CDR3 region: CASSLKTGGLSDTQYF. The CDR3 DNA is TGTGCCAGCAGCTTAAAAACGGGAGGGTTATCGGATACGCAGTATTTT.

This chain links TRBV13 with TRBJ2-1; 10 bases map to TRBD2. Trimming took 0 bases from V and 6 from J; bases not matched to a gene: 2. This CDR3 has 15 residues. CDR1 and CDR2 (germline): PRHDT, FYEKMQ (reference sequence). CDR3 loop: CASSLGLAGANEQFF. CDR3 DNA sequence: TGTGCCAGCAGCTTAGGGCTAGCGGGGGCCAATGAGCAGTTCTTC.

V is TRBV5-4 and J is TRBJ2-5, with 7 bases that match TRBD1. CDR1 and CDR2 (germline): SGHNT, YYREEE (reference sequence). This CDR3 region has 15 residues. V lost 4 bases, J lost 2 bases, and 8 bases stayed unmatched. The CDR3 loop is CASSVGTAGQETQYF. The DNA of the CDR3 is TGTGCCAGCAGCGTCGGGACAGCTGGGCAAGAGACCCAGTACTTC.

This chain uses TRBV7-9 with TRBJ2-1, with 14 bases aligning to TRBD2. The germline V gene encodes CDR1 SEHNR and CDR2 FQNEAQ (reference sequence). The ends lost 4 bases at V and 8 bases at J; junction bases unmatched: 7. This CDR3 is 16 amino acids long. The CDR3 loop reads CASSSTSGRAWDEQFF. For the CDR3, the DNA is TGTGCCAGCAGCTCGACTAGCGGGAGGGCCTGGGATGAGCAGTTCTTC.

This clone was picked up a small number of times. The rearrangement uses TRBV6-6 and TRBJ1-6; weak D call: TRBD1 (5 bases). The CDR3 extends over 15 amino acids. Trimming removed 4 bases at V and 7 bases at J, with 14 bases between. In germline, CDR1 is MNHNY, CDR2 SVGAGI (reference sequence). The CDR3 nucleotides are TGTGCCAGCAGTTCCTACGGGACTTTCAATTCACCCCTCCACTTT. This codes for CASSSYGTFNSPLHF.